This T cell receptor (beta chain) was captured by sequencing in a study of blood T cells in healthy people across ages. V lost 5 bases and J lost 9; bases outside the gene matches: 6. There are 13 residues in the CDR3. A J-beta primer mix and a sample-barcoded 5' primer were used in a second PCR of roughly 7 to 12 cycles. TCRdb re-called the 5' RACE reads with MiXCR, one entry per CDR3 protein. Of about 640,000 distinct CDR3 sequences listed, about 53% were seen once; the top ten hold roughly 34%. The sequencing sample was made of blood. This chain connects TRBV12-3 or TRBV12-4 to TRBJ2-1, with 8 bases lining up with TRBD2. The TCR sequence derives from a man aged 60 to 69 in good health. CDR3 amino acids: CASSVGLAGEQFF. The DNA for the CDR3 is TGTGCCAGCAGTGTAGGGCTAGCGGGTGAGCAGTTCTTC.